The 22 T cell receptor beta chains below all came from one sample that was sequenced in a study of cytomegalovirus exposure and HLA in healthy donors (TCRdb year 2017). The library was built by means of the immunoSEQ multiplex PCR assay. Not all clones reach the TCRdb copy of this immuneACCESS table, which keeps in-frame sequences only. Checked studies attribute under half of the gap to unresolved V genes and leave the rest unexplained. The sample contains about 70,000 clones, roughly 94% of them found a single time. Of the sample, approximately 2% falls within the top ten clones. The specimen was PBMCs. Source of these receptors: a woman aged 18-29 years in good health and CMV-seropositive.

The V gene is TRBV29-1, the J gene TRBJ1-3; 7 nucleotides match TRBD1. The germline V gene has CDR1 SQVTM and CDR2 ANQGSEA. Trimming took 4 bases from V and 2 from J; bases not matched to a gene: 5. CDR3 length equals 14 residues. CDR3 sequence (DNA): TGCAGCGTTGCAACCGGGACAGCTGGAAACACCATATATTTT. Encoded protein: CSVATGTAGNTIYF.

The CDR3 protein is CASREGARREQYF. Here the CDR3 DNA reads TGTGCCAGCAGGGAGGGGGCTCGAAGGGAGCAGTACTTC. The rearrangement joins TRBV25-1 to TRBJ2-7, with a possible D match to TRBD1 (7 bases). CDR1 MGHDK and CDR2 SYGVNS come from the germline V gene. This CDR3 has 13 residues. V lost 6 bases to trimming and J lost 7 bases, with 16 bases between them.

CDR3 coding DNA: TGTGCCAGCAGTGCTAGACTAGCGGGCTCCTACGAGCAGTACTTC. This translates into CASSARLAGSYEQYF. V and J are TRBV9 and TRBJ2-7, with TRBD2 matching over 10 bases. The CDR3 sequence is 15 residues long. The germline V gene has CDR1 SGDLS and CDR2 YYNGEE. The V gene end was trimmed by 5 bases and the J gene end by 0 bases; junction bases not matched to a gene: 5.

The V call is TRBV20-1, the J call TRBJ1-2; no clear D gene. CDR1 and CDR2 from the germline V gene are DFQATT and SNEGSKA (reference sequence). Trimming took 3 bases from V and 12 from J, leaving 11 bases between them. This CDR3 region has 10 residues. Here the CDR3 reads CSARGSGDTF. Written as DNA, the CDR3 is TGCAGTGCTAGGGGGTCCGGGGACACCTTC.

The chain couples TRBV25-1 to TRBJ1-2; the match to TRBD1 covers 8 bases. V was pared by 8 bases and J by 3 bases, with 2 bases of the junction left unmatched. The CDR3 loop spans 12 amino acids. Germline assignment: CDR1 MGHDK and CDR2 SYGVNS. CDR3 sequence: CASGQGDYGYTF. The DNA for the CDR3 is TGTGCCAGCGGACAGGGTGACTATGGCTACACCTTC.

The chain carries TRBV30 and TRBJ2-2; 8 nucleotides agree with TRBD1. This CDR3 is 14 amino acids long. Trimming at V came to 5 bases and at J to 4 bases, leaving 6 bases not matched to a gene. Per the germline V gene, CDR1 is GTSNPN and CDR2 is SVGIG (reference sequence). CDR3 region: CAWDLTGGTGELFF. In DNA, the CDR3 is TGTGCCTGGGACCTCACAGGGGGCACCGGGGAGCTGTTTTTT.

Worth noting for this clone: Other DNA sequences in this sample translate to the same CDR3. The chain is built from TRBV9 and TRBJ2-7; the match to TRBD1 covers 10 bases. The V segment lost 2 bases and the J segment 3 bases; nucleotides outside the gene matches: 2. Germline V gene sequence: CDR1 SGDLS, CDR2 YYNGEE. This CDR3 comprises 14 residues. CDR3 residues: CASSVGQGGYEQYF. The CDR3 bases are TGTGCCAGCAGCGTCGGACAGGGGGGCTACGAGCAGTACTTC.

This chain links TRBV27 with TRBJ2-1; possibly TRBD2 for D (5 bases). Between the trimmed V and J ends, which lost 7 bases and 10 bases, there was a span of 11 bases. This CDR3 spans 11 amino acids. Germline-derived CDR1 and CDR2 are MNHEY and SMNVEV (reference sequence). The CDR3 region is CASTIAGEQFF. Here the CDR3 DNA reads TGTGCCAGCACTATTGCGGGCGAGCAGTTCTTC.

The chain links TRBV2 to TRBJ2-3; D perhaps matches TRBD2 (6 bases). The CDR3 is 15 residues long. CDR1 is SNHLY, CDR2 FYNNEI, per germline. Trimming left V 3 bases short and J 3 bases short, with 13 bases between. CDR3 bases: TGTGCCAGCAGTGATCTAGCGACTACGACAGATACGCAGTATTTT. This codes for CASSDLATTTDTQYF.

The J gene is TRBJ1-1, the V gene TRBV7-2, with 7 bases fitting TRBD1. This CDR3 is built from 15 residues. CDR1 and CDR2 (germline): SGHTA, FQGNSA. The V and J ends lost 2 bases and 4 bases, in that order; junction bases with no gene match: 7. DNA for the CDR3: TGTGCCAGCAGCTTAAGACAGGGCCCGATCACTGAAGCTTTCTTT. Protein sequence: CASSLRQGPITEAFF. Full variable domain (outside the CDR3, taken from reference TRBV7-2 and TRBJ1-1): GAGVSQSPSNKVTEKGKDVELRCDPISGHTALYWYRQSLGQGLEFLIYFQGNSAPDKSGLPSDRFSAERTGGSVSTLTIQRTQQEDSAVYLCASSLRQGPITEAFFGQGTRLTVV.

V usage is TRBV27 and J usage is TRBJ2-7, with a possible D match to TRBD1 (6 bases). Germline V gene lookup returns CDR1 MNHEY and CDR2 SMNVEV (reference sequence). CDR3 length: 17 amino acids. V was cut by 4 bases and J by 3 bases, with 22 bases left in between. The DNA of the CDR3 is TGTGCCAGCAGTTCGCCGATAGTAGGACAGAAATACTACGAGCAGTACTTC. This translates into CASSSPIVGQKYYEQYF.

The rearrangement joins TRBV7-9 to TRBJ2-5; TRBD2 might be the D (6 bases). The CDR3 loop spans 16 amino acids. V lost 0 bases to trimming and J lost 3 bases, with 14 bases between them. In germline, CDR1 is SEHNR, CDR2 FQNEAQ (reference sequence). The chain's CDR3 is CASSLADGTLKETQYF. CDR3 bases: TGTGCCAGCAGCTTAGCGGACGGGACTCTGAAAGAGACCCAGTACTTC.

This chain connects TRBV4-3 to TRBJ2-7; D unclear. Germline CDR1 LGHNA, CDR2 YSLEER. The CDR3 is made up of 15 amino acids. The V and J ends lost 0 bases and 9 bases respectively, with 18 bases between them. CDR3 nucleotide sequence: TGCGCCAGCAGCCAAGATAAGGCGGCACCCACCCGGCAGTACTTC. This gives the protein CASSQDKAAPTRQYF.

The gene calls are TRBV11-2 and TRBJ2-2; weak D call: TRBD2 (6 bases). CDR3 length: 17 residues. Germline V CDR1 and CDR2: SGHAT, FQNNGV. Trimming cost V 4 bases and J 4 bases, with 19 bases left between them. The CDR3 nucleotides are TGTGCCAGCAGCTCCCCTCCATACGTGCGGGGCACCGGGGAGCTGTTTTTT. Translating it yields CASSSPPYVRGTGELFF.

The chain couples TRBV18 to TRBJ1-1, with TRBD1 matching 8 bases. This CDR3 contains 16 residues. Germline values: CDR1 KGHSH, CDR2 LQKENI. V trimming: 6 bases; J trimming: 0 bases; junction bases outside the gene matches: 9. The CDR3, as DNA: TGTGCCAGCTCGTCGACCGGGACAGGATTGAACACTGAAGCTTTCTTT. It translates to CASSSTGTGLNTEAFF.

This sequence joins TRBV7-2 and TRBJ1-6; no clear D gene. The germline V and J ends were trimmed by 1 base and 9 bases, with 7 bases remaining between them. The CDR3 has 13 residues. Germline lookup yields CDR1 SGHTA and CDR2 FQGNSA. The CDR3 coding sequence is TGTGCCAGCAGCTTAGATCGGGGTTCACCCCTCCACTTT. Translating it yields CASSLDRGSPLHF.

This chain connects TRBV19 to TRBJ1-2; a weak D match, TRBD1 (5 bases). Between the trimmed V and J ends, which lost 3 bases and 8 bases, there was a span of 13 bases. Germline V CDR1 and CDR2: LNHDA, SQIVND (reference sequence). CDR3 size: 13 residues. The CDR3 here is CASSIGQGGGYTF. Written as DNA, the CDR3 is TGTGCCAGTAGTATTGGGCAGGGAGGCGGCTACACCTTC.

This chain uses TRBV4-2 with TRBJ2-7; D remains unclear. Germline V gives CDR1 LGHNA, CDR2 YNFKEQ. This CDR3 has 14 amino acids. V was trimmed by 1 base and J by 5 bases, leaving 12 bases between them. The CDR3 reads CASSQVGASDEQYF. Written as DNA, the CDR3 is TGTGCCAGCAGCCAAGTCGGAGCCTCGGACGAGCAGTACTTC.

The V and J genes are TRBV19 and TRBJ2-7, with D perhaps TRBD1 (6 bases). Trimming stripped 3 bases from V and 0 bases from J, with 15 bases between. This CDR3 spans 16 amino acids. Germline CDR1 is LNHDA and CDR2 is SQIVND (reference sequence). As DNA, the CDR3 is TGTGCCAGTAGTATCCCCGGCAGGGGCACCTCCTACGAGCAGTACTTC. This codes for CASSIPGRGTSYEQYF.

The V and J genes are TRBV13 and TRBJ1-6; 9 bases map to TRBD1. V was clipped by 5 bases and J by 10 bases; unmatched bases: 15. The germline V gene encodes CDR1 PRHDT and CDR2 FYEKMQ (reference sequence). The CDR3 runs to 17 residues. This CDR3 is CASSQSVRDRGRSPLHF. CDR3 nucleotides: TGTGCCAGCAGCCAATCGGTCCGAGACAGGGGGAGATCACCCCTCCACTTT.

The chain joins TRBV6-1 to TRBJ2-7, with 7 bases fitting TRBD2. The CDR3 spans 15 residues. CDR1 and CDR2 from the germline V gene are MNHNS and SASEGT. V dropped 4 bases and J dropped 2; count of bases not matched to a gene: 8. DNA for the CDR3: TGTGCCAGCAGTGGCCCGGAGCGGGGAGCCTACGAGCAGTACTTC. This gives the protein CASSGPERGAYEQYF.

In its sample, this clone was seen a few times. V usage is TRBV7-8 and J usage is TRBJ1-1, with a weak D call TRBD1 (6 bases). V was clipped by 4 bases and J by 6 bases, with 27 bases between them. The germline CDR1 and CDR2 sequences are SGHVS and FQNEAQ. The CDR3 totals 18 residues. DNA of the CDR3: TGTGCCAGCAGCTCCTTGCCATTAGGACAGCCTGGGTGGTCTGAAGCTTTCTTT. Translating it yields CASSSLPLGQPGWSEAFF.